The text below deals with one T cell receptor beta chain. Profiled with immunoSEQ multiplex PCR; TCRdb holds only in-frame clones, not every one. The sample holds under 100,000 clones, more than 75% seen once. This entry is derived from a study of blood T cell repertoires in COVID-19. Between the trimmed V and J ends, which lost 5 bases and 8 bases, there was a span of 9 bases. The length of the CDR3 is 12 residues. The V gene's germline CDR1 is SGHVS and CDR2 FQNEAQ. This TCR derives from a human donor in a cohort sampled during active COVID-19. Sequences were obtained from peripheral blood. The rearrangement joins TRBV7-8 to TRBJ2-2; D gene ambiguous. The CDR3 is CASSPTRGELFF. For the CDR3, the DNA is TGTGCCAGCAGCCCCACCCGGGGGGAGCTGTTTTTT.